A single sample gave rise to the 23 T cell receptor beta chains below, sequenced in a study of cytomegalovirus exposure and HLA in healthy donors. 60 Vbeta and 13 Jbeta primers were used in PCR. Generated by immunoSEQ multiplex PCR, the TCRdb table keeps only in-frame clones and is missing some. This table lists fewer than 100,000 clones. Sequenced: PBMCs. The receptors stem from a woman aged 60-75 years in good health and CMV-seronegative.

The genes are TRBV30 and TRBJ1-5; 7 bases match TRBD1. This CDR3 contains 13 residues. The V gene's germline CDR1 is GTSNPN and CDR2 SVGIG (reference sequence). The V segment lost 5 bases and the J segment 2 bases; nucleotides outside the gene matches: 3. The CDR3 DNA is TGTGCCTGGGACAGGGCGGGCAATCAGCCCCAGCATTTT. Its translation: CAWDRAGNQPQHF.

The chain is built from TRBV19 and TRBJ2-7; 8 nucleotides agree with TRBD1. V lost 7 bases to trimming and J lost 7 bases; unmatched junction nucleotides: 15. The germline gives CDR1 LNHDA, CDR2 SQIVND (reference sequence). The CDR3 consists of 15 residues. The CDR3 coding sequence is TGTGCCAGTACCCCAAGGACAGGGAACCAACGAGAGCAGTACTTC. It yields the protein CASTPRTGNQREQYF.

The V and J genes are TRBV18 and TRBJ1-1, with D hard to call. Looked up from germline, CDR1 is KGHSH and CDR2 is LQKENI. V was pared by 2 bases and J by 0 bases, with 7 bases between. CDR3 size: 14 residues. The CDR3 DNA is TGTGCCAGCTCACCAACGGGTTTGAACACTGAAGCTTTCTTT. This sequence encodes CASSPTGLNTEAFF.

This sequence joins TRBV27 and TRBJ1-4; 8 bases agree with TRBD1. CDR3 length: 15 amino acids. Trimming at V came to 10 bases and at J to 1 base, leaving 8 bases not matched to a gene. The germline V gene has CDR1 MNHEY and CDR2 SMNVEV (reference sequence). In DNA, the CDR3 is TGTGCCACCTCCCGGGGGACAGGAACTAATGAAAAACTGTTTTTT. It codes for CATSRGTGTNEKLFF. The entire variable domain, with the rest obtained from reference TRBV27 and TRBJ1-4, is as follows: EAQVTQNPRYLITVTGKKLTVTCSQNMNHEYMSWYRQDPGLGLRQIYYSMNVEVTDKGDVPEGYKVSRKEKRNFPLILESPSPNQTSLYFCATSRGTGTNEKLFFGSGTQLSVL.

This rearrangement joins TRBV28 to TRBJ2-2; 7 bases fit TRBD1. V lost 5 bases, J lost 0 bases, and 3 bases stayed unmatched. The CDR3 has 15 amino acids. The germline V gene encodes CDR1 MDHEN and CDR2 SYDVKM. The chain's CDR3 is CASSTGQTNTGELFF. CDR3 nucleotides: TGTGCCAGCAGTACGGGACAGACGAACACCGGGGAGCTGTTTTTT.

The V call is TRBV6-1, the J call TRBJ2-1; D is perhaps TRBD1 (6 bases). The CDR3 contains 16 residues. Germline-derived CDR1 and CDR2 are MNHNS and SASEGT. V was cut by 2 bases and J by 4 bases, with 15 bases left in between. The CDR3 spells CASSESGGPPYNEQFF. CDR3 coding DNA: TGTGCCAGCAGTGAATCTGGGGGCCCGCCTTACAATGAGCAGTTCTTC.

V usage is TRBV10-1 and J usage is TRBJ2-5; D may be TRBD1 (5 bases). The CDR3 loop spans 14 amino acids. Looked up from germline, CDR1 is WNHNN and CDR2 is SYGVQD (reference sequence). Trimming took 4 bases from V and 3 from J, leaving 12 bases between them. The CDR3 DNA reads as TGCGCCAGCAGTGGAGGCAGGGTCGAAGAGACCCAGTACTTC. This sequence encodes CASSGGRVEETQYF.

This chain uses TRBV10-3 with TRBJ2-3; D is uncertain. Germline V gives CDR1 ENHRY, CDR2 SYGVKD. This CDR3 has 13 residues. V was shortened by 2 bases and J by 2 bases, with 5 bases between the two germline ends. The CDR3 DNA follows: TGTGCCATCAGTGAGCACATCACAGATACGCAGTATTTT. The encoded protein is CAISEHITDTQYF.

Points on this clone: Different DNA sequences within this sample yield the same CDR3. The rearrangement joins TRBV5-1 to TRBJ2-1; 10 bases map to TRBD2. After removal of 7 bases from V and 2 bases from J, the junction contained 9 bases not matched to a gene. The CDR3 spans 16 residues. The germline V gene has CDR1 SGHRS and CDR2 YFSETQ. DNA for the CDR3: TGCGCCAGCCGGACGCTAGCGGGAGAGACCTACAATGAGCAGTTCTTC. Protein: CASRTLAGETYNEQFF.

V usage is TRBV9 and J usage is TRBJ1-1; a weak D match, TRBD1 (5 bases). V was pared by 1 base and J by 2 bases, with 12 bases between. The CDR3 is 15 residues long. In germline, CDR1 is SGDLS, CDR2 YYNGEE. The CDR3 DNA follows: TGTGCCAGCAGCGTATCCCCGACAGCTAACACTGAAGCTTTCTTT. The encoded protein is CASSVSPTANTEAFF.

The rearrangement links TRBV10-3 to TRBJ1-1, with D possibly matching TRBD1 (6 bases). CDR1 ENHRY and CDR2 SYGVKD come from the germline V gene. V lost 8 bases and J 1 base, leaving 11 bases between the germline ends. This CDR3 has 13 residues. The CDR3 loop reads CAIGGQPNTEAFF. In DNA, the CDR3 is TGTGCCATCGGGGGACAACCGAACACTGAAGCTTTCTTT.

Details on this clone: In the same sample, other DNA sequences code for this CDR3. This chain connects TRBV18 to TRBJ2-7; perhaps TRBD1 as D (5 bases). Per the germline V gene, CDR1 is KGHSH and CDR2 is LQKENI. The CDR3 spans 14 residues. The V gene lost 8 bases and the J gene lost 2 bases, with 16 bases spanning the gap. Here the CDR3 reads CASPPRTTAYEQYF. DNA of the CDR3: TGTGCCAGCCCCCCCCGGACAACCGCCTACGAGCAGTACTTC.

The J gene is TRBJ1-1, the V gene TRBV7-9; D is uncertain. V was trimmed by 3 bases and J by 5 bases, leaving 10 bases between them. Germline CDR1 SEHNR, CDR2 FQNEAQ (reference sequence). The CDR3 is made up of 13 amino acids. Here the CDR3 reads CASSFERETEAFF. The CDR3 DNA sequence: TGTGCCAGCAGCTTTGAGCGGGAGACTGAAGCTTTCTTT.

The gene calls are TRBV14 and TRBJ2-7; D perhaps matches TRBD2 (5 bases). Germline-derived CDR1 and CDR2 are SGHDN and FVKESK. V was trimmed by 5 bases and J by 3 bases, leaving 14 bases between them. The CDR3 spans 14 residues. Written as DNA, the CDR3 is TGTGCCAGCAGCAAGGATCTAGCCTTCTACGAGCAGTACTTC. It is translated as CASSKDLAFYEQYF.

The V gene is TRBV6-4, the J gene TRBJ2-1; TRBD1 matches 8 bases. This CDR3 is built from 15 residues. The germline CDR1 and CDR2 sequences are MRHNA and SNTAGT. J was trimmed by 5 bases and V by 1 base; bases with no gene match: 4. The CDR3: CASSDLGDRNNEQFF. For the CDR3, the DNA is TGTGCCAGCAGTGACTTAGGGGACAGGAACAATGAGCAGTTCTTC.

The gene calls are TRBV27 and TRBJ2-3, with D possibly matching TRBD1 (5 bases). Germline lookup yields CDR1 MNHEY and CDR2 SMNVEV (reference sequence). CDR3 size: 13 residues. V lost 5 bases to trimming and J lost 4 bases, with 10 bases between them. CDR3 protein: CASSLQGADTQYF. The DNA of the CDR3 is TGTGCCAGCAGTCTCCAGGGTGCAGATACGCAGTATTTT.

The chain recombines TRBV30 with TRBJ2-3, with D possibly being TRBD2 (7 bases). The V and J ends lost 4 bases and 4 bases respectively, with 21 bases between them. CDR1 and CDR2 (germline): GTSNPN, SVGIG (reference sequence). This CDR3 contains 16 residues. The CDR3 bases are TGTGCCTGGACCCTTATGAGGGGGGGGGTCCCAGATACGCAGTATTTT. Its protein is CAWTLMRGGVPDTQYF.

V and J are TRBV2 and TRBJ2-4; TRBD1 might be the D (5 bases). Per the germline V gene, CDR1 is SNHLY and CDR2 is FYNNEI. V dropped 3 bases and J dropped 8 bases, with 14 bases sitting between them. The CDR3 is 14 residues long. The CDR3 sequence is CASSEIAVGDIQYF. The DNA of the CDR3 is TGTGCCAGCAGTGAGATCGCGGTAGGGGACATTCAGTACTTC.

This rearrangement joins TRBV13 to TRBJ2-5, with D perhaps TRBD2 (6 bases). Germline loops: CDR1 PRHDT, CDR2 FYEKMQ (reference sequence). V dropped 0 bases and J dropped 5 bases, with 13 bases sitting between them. The CDR3 contains 15 residues. CDR3 in amino acids: CASSLGLGSGETQYF. The CDR3 DNA sequence: TGTGCCAGCAGCTTAGGCCTCGGGAGTGGGGAGACCCAGTACTTC. Filled out from reference TRBV13 and TRBJ2-5, the complete variable domain reads AAGVIQSPRHLIKEKRETATLKCYPIPRHDTVYWYQQGPGQDPQFLISFYEKMQSDKGSIPDRFSAQQFSDYHSELNMSSLELGDSALYFCASSLGLGSGETQYFGPGTRLLVL.

The gene calls are TRBV28 and TRBJ1-2, with unresolved D. The CDR3 is 12 amino acids. Germline V gives CDR1 MDHEN, CDR2 SYDVKM. V was cut by 4 bases and J by 8 bases, with 11 bases left in between. CDR3 in amino acids: CASSSEAEGYTF. DNA of the CDR3: TGTGCCAGCAGTTCAGAGGCCGAAGGCTACACCTTC.

V usage is TRBV28 and J usage is TRBJ1-2, with a weak D call TRBD1 (6 bases). Trimming took 5 bases from V and 2 from J, leaving 21 bases between them. Germline loops: CDR1 MDHEN, CDR2 SYDVKM. The CDR3 spans 17 residues. This CDR3 reads CASSQGGVGGKNYGYTF. The DNA for the CDR3 is TGTGCCAGCAGTCAAGGGGGAGTTGGGGGAAAAAACTATGGCTACACCTTC.

V usage is TRBV30 and J usage is TRBJ1-3; D gene ambiguous. CDR3 length equals 13 residues. The V end was cut by 1 base, the J end by 4 bases, with 8 bases between. From germline, CDR1 is GTSNPN and CDR2 SVGIG (reference sequence). Here the CDR3 reads CAWSELLGNTIYF. The DNA of the CDR3 is TGTGCCTGGAGTGAGTTACTAGGAAACACCATATATTTT.

Note on this clone: The identical CDR3 is also encoded by other nucleotide sequences in the sample. The V and J genes are TRBV7-2 and TRBJ1-2; D is unclear. Per the germline V gene, CDR1 is SGHTA and CDR2 is FQGNSA. This CDR3 has 13 residues. V was pared by 1 base and J by 6 bases, with 9 bases between. The CDR3 DNA is TGTGCCAGCAGCTTAGGTCAGAGGGATGGCTACACCTTC. Protein: CASSLGQRDGYTF.